This T cell receptor beta chain was captured in a study of human T cells and chemical hapten exposure (dated by TCRdb to the early 2020s). At the level of the whole study: Libraries were combined into a pool for sequencing, and differences in TCR yield between samples came mainly from small differences in library volumes within the pool. In alopecia patients, the study followed how the peripheral blood TCR repertoire changed in vivo over primary and secondary sensitization to diphenylcyclopropenone (DPC), a hapten. Both TCR alpha and TCR beta chains were sequenced from each blood RNA sample.

CDR1 and CDR2 are drawn from the germline V gene: SGHDT, YYEEEE. V is trimmed back by 5 bases and J by 0 bases, and the junction contains 16 bases that no gene match accounts for. The CDR3 spans 20 residues, from the cysteine through the phenylalanine. Of the read, only the CDR3 DNA is kept; its 60 bases are in frame from base 1. This clonotype came up many times. The specificity of this receptor is unknown. Within one base of it there is no much larger clone, and no base qualities were kept. Total RNA was extracted from unfractionated whole blood that had been collected in Tempus Blood RNA tubes. As TCR sequencing controls, roughly five healthy volunteers were used, with blood taken at day 0, 2 weeks and 6 weeks. To prepare the library, 5' RACE was applied. Instrument on record: Illumina MiSeq. During library preparation, unique molecular identifiers were attached to individual cDNA molecules so that TCRs could be counted quantitatively and reproducibly. Turning to the authors' computational methods: A median of about 87,000 TCRs per sample was observed, with a range of 23,224 to 690,600. The Decombinator software suite was used to annotate the V, J and CDR3 of the TCR reads. For the PS versus PT1 abundance plots, all samples were subsampled to the same number of TCRs (28,000). Expanded TCRs were defined as absent before sensitization and observed at least eight times at the 2-week time point. TCRdb cleaned the public reads at Q25 with fastp, built clones with MiXCR and kept in-frame beta chains. Rows with one shared CDR3 protein collapse into an entry with the most common genes and DNA. Here the V and J calls rest on TCRdb's processing, not on the authors' analysis. The sample data list 110,000 to 150,000 distinct CDR3 sequences, and about 4.3% of these were observed just once. Of the sample, more than 1.2% falls within the top ten clones.

General conclusions and limits of the study: DPC sensitization did not change how many TCRs were above 1 in 1000 frequency, and no evidence was found of alterations in global repertoire structure. Repeated subsampling changed both the strength of the expansion versus patch-test correlation and the threshold at which the correlation became significant.

The sequence came from a female donor in good health. The rearrangement joined TRBV5-6 to TRBJ2-1; TRBD2 fits 11 bases in the junction. The CDR3 reads as follows: CASSGLSTSGTRSSYNEQFF. The nucleotides read TGTGCCAGCAGTGGTTTGTCGACTAGCGGGACCCGGAGCTCCTACAATGAGCAGTTCTTC.